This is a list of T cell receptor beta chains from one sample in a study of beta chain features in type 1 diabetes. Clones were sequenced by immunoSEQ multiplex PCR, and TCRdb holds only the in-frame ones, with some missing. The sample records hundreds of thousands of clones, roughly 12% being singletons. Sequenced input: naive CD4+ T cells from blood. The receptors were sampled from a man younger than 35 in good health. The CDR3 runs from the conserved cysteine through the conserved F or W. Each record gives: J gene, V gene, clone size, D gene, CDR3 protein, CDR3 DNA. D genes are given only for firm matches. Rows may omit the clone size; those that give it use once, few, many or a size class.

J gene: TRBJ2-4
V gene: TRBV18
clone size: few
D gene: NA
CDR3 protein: CASSPPSSKNIQYF
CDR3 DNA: TGTGCCAGCTCACCACCGAGTAGCAAAAACATTCAGTACTTC

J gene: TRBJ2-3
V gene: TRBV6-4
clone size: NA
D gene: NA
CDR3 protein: CATSTGDTQYF
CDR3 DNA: TGTGCCACGAGCACTGGAGATACGCAGTATTTT

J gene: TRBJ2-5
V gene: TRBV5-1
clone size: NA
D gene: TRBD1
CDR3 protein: CASSLSDRGQETQYF
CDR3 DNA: TGCGCCAGCAGCCTGTCGGACAGGGGTCAAGAGACCCAGTACTTC

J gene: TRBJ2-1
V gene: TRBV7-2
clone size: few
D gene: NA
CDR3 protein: CASHERTYNEQFF
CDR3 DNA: TGTGCCAGCCACGAGCGGACCTACAATGAGCAGTTCTTC

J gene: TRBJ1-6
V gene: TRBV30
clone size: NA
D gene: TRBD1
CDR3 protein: CAWSPGQSNSPLHF
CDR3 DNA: TGTGCCTGGAGTCCGGGACAGAGTAATTCACCCCTCCACTTT

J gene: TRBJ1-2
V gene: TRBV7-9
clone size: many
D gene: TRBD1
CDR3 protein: CASSRQGSAGGYTF
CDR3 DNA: TGTGCCAGCAGCCGACAGGGTTCGGCGGGAGGCTACACCTTC

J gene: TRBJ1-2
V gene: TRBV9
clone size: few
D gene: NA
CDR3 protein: CASSVDQGNYGYTF
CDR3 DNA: TGTGCCAGCAGCGTAGACCAGGGCAACTATGGCTACACCTTC

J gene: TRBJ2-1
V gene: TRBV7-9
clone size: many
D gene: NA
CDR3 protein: CASSVDGRSDNEQFF
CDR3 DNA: TGTGCCAGCAGCGTCGACGGGAGAAGCGACAATGAGCAGTTCTTC

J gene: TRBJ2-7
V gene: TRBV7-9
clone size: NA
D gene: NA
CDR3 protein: CASSQTGSSYEQYF
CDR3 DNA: TGTGCCAGCAGCCAAACAGGGAGCTCCTACGAGCAGTACTTC

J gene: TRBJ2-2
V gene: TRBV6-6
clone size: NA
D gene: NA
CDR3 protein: CASMGSGAGELFF
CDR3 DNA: TGTGCCAGCATGGGGTCGGGGGCCGGGGAGCTGTTTTTT

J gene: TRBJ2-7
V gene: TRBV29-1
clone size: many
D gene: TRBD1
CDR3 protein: CSVETYRGRNEQYF
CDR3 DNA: TGCAGCGTTGAAACTTACAGGGGGCGTAACGAGCAGTACTTC

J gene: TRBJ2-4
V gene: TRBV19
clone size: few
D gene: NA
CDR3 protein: CASSNPGRLKNIQYF
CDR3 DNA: TGTGCCAGTAGTAACCCCGGCAGACTCAAAAACATTCAGTACTTC

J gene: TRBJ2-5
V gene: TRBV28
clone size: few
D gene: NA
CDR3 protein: CASSRERVETQYF
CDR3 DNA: TGTGCCAGCAGCCGTGAGCGCGTGGAGACCCAGTACTTC

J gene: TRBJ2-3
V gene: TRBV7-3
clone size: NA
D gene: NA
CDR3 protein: CASSLGRWSADTQYF
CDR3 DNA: TGTGCCAGCAGCCTCGGGAGATGGAGCGCAGATACGCAGTATTTT

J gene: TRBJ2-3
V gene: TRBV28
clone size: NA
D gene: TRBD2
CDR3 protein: CASSYLVAGDWYF
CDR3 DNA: TGTGCCAGCAGTTACCTAGTAGCGGGGGACTGGTATTTT

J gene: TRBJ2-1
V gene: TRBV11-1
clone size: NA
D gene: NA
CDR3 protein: CASSSGLGDEQFF
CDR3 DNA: TGTGCCAGCAGCTCAGGGTTAGGGGATGAGCAGTTCTTC

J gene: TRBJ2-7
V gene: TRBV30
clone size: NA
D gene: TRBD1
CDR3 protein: CAWTTGQGHLYEQYF
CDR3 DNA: TGTGCCTGGACTACTGGACAGGGACATCTCTACGAGCAGTACTTC

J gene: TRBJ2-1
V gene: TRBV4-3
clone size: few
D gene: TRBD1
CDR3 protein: CASSQGQVNEQFF
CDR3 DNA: TGCGCCAGCAGCCAGGGACAGGTCAATGAGCAGTTCTTC

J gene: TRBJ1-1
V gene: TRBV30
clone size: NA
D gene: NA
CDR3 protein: CAWSTRSEAFF
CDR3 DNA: TGTGCCTGGAGTACCAGATCTGAAGCTTTCTTT

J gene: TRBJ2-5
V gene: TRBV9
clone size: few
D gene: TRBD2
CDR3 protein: CASSPRTSPKETQYF
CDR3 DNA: TGTGCCAGCAGCCCCCGGACTAGCCCTAAAGAGACCCAGTACTTC

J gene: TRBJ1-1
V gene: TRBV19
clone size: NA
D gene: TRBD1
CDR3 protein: CASSSDRDTEAFF
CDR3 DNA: TGTGCCAGTAGTTCGGACAGGGACACTGAAGCTTTCTTT

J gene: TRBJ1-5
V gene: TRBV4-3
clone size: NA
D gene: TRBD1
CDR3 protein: CASSTTGDAGQPQHF
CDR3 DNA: TGCGCCAGCAGTACTACAGGGGACGCAGGACAGCCCCAGCATTTT

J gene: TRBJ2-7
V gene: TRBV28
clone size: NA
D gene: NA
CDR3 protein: CASSYQIGVRSYEQYF
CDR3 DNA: TGTGCCAGCAGTTATCAAATAGGGGTACGCTCCTACGAGCAGTACTTC

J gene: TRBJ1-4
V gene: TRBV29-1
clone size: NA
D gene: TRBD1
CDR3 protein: CSVTGTGNDQGFF
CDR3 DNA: TGCAGCGTAACCGGGACAGGCAACGATCAGGGGTTTTTT

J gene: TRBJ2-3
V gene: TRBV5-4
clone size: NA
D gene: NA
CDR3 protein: CASSLTRGTQYF
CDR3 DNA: TGTGCCAGCAGCTTGACCCGGGGGACGCAGTATTTT

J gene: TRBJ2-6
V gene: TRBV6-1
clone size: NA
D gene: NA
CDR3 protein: CASSVLSGANVLTF
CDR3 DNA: TGTGCCAGCAGTGTCCTCTCTGGGGCCAACGTCCTGACTTTC

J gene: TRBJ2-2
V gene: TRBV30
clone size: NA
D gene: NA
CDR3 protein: CAWKRVVLGELFF
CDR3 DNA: TGTGCCTGGAAGCGAGTAGTACTCGGGGAGCTGTTTTTT

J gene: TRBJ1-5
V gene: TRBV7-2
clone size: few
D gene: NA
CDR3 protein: CASSLVGANQPQHF
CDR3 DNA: TGTGCCAGCAGCTTAGTGGGCGCCAATCAGCCCCAGCATTTT

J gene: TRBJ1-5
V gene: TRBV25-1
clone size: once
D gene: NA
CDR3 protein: CASSGRQFRQPQHF
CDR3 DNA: TGTGCCAGCAGTGGGAGACAGTTCAGGCAGCCCCAGCATTTT

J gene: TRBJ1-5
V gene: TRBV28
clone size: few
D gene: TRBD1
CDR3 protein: CASSLGTGRQPQHF
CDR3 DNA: TGTGCCAGCAGTCTCGGGACAGGGCGCCAGCCCCAGCATTTT

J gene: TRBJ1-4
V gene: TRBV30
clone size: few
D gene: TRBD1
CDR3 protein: CAGTATNEKLFF
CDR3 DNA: TGTGCCGGGACAGCAACTAATGAAAAACTGTTTTTT

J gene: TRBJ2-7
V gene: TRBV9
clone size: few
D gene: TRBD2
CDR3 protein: CASSPAGGTYEQYF
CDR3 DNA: TGTGCCAGCAGCCCGGCGGGGGGGACCTACGAGCAGTACTTC

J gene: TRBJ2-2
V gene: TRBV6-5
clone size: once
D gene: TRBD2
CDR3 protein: CASRAGGGTGELFF
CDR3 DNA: TGTGCCAGCAGGGCGGGGGGGGGCACCGGGGAGCTGTTTTTT

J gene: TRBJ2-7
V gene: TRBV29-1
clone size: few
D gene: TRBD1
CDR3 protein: CSVKDRAYEQYF
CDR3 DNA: TGCAGCGTCAAGGACAGGGCCTACGAGCAGTACTTC

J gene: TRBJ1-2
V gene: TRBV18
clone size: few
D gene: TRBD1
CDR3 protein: CASSPLARTGGGHYGYTF
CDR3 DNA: TGTGCCAGCTCACCACTCGCCCGGACAGGGGGCGGTCACTATGGCTACACCTTC

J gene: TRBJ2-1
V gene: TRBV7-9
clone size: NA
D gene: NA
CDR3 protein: CASSARGDARSYNEQFF
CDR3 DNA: TGTGCCAGCAGCGCGAGAGGTGATGCAAGGTCCTACAATGAGCAGTTCTTC

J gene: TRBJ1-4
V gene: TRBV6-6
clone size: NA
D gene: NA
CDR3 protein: CASSYGGRAHGEKLFF
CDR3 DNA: TGTGCCAGCAGTTACGGGGGCCGGGCCCATGGGGAAAAACTGTTTTTT

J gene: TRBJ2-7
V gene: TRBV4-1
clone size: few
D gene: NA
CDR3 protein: CASSQDRGRAPYEQYF
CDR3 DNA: TGCGCCAGCAGCCAAGATAGGGGCAGGGCACCCTACGAGCAGTACTTC

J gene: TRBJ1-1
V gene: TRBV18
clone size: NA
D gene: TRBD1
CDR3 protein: CASSLGTGDGAFF
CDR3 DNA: TGTGCCAGCTCACTAGGGACAGGTGATGGAGCTTTCTTT

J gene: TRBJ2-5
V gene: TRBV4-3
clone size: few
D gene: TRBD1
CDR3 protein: CASSQGTGQETQYF
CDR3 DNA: TGCGCCAGCAGCCAAGGGACAGGGCAAGAGACCCAGTACTTC

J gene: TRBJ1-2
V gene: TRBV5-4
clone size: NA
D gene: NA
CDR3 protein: CAGRGGNRATNYGYTF
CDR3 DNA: TGTGCCGGAAGGGGCGGCAACAGGGCGACTAACTATGGCTACACCTTC

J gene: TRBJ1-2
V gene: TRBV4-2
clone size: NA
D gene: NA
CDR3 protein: CASSQEHKDSYGYTF
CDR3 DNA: TGTGCCAGCAGCCAAGAACATAAGGACTCCTATGGCTACACCTTC

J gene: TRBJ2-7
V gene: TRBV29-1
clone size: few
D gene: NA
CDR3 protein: CSVEVQGLGEQYF
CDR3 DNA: TGCAGCGTTGAAGTCCAGGGGTTGGGCGAGCAGTACTTC

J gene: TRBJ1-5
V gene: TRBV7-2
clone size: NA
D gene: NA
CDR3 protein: CASSLVWGYSNQPQHF
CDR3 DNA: TGTGCCAGCAGCTTAGTCTGGGGCTATAGCAATCAGCCCCAGCATTTT

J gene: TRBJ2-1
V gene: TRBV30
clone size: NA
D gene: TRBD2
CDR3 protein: CAWSPLAGPYNEQFF
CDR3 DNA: TGTGCCTGGAGCCCTCTAGCGGGACCCTACAATGAGCAGTTCTTC

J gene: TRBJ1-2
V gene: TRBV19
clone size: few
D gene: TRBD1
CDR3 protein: CASEWTGIYGYTF
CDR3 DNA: TGTGCCAGTGAATGGACAGGGATCTATGGCTACACCTTC

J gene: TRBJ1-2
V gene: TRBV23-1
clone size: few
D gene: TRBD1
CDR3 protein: CASKTQGGSYGYTF
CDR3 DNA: TGCGCCAGCAAGACACAGGGGGGATCTTATGGCTACACCTTC

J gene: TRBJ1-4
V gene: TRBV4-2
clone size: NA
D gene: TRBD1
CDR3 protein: CASSPNPGQVNFGTNEKLFF
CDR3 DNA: TGTGCCAGCAGCCCGAATCCGGGACAGGTGAACTTTGGGACTAATGAAAAACTGTTTTTT

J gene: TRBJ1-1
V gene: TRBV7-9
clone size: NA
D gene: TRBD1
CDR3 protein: CASSMGQGYLGGTEAFF
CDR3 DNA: TGTGCCAGCAGTATGGGACAGGGATACCTCGGTGGCACTGAAGCTTTCTTT

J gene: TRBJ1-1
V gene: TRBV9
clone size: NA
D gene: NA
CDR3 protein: CASGSRAEAFF
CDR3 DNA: TGTGCCAGCGGAAGCAGGGCCGAAGCTTTCTTT